The clone carrying this T cell receptor (beta chain) was recorded a few times. The data are from a study of human T cells and chemical hapten exposure. Study-wide context: Sensitization involved placing 2% DPC onto a roughly 2 cm by roughly 2 cm region of upper inner arm skin. The study traced per-sample TCR yield variation mainly to small differences in pooled library volumes.

V was clipped by 2 bases and J by 4 bases, with 1 base between them. The CDR3 loop spans 11 amino acids. Time point noted: patch test 3, about 24 weeks after DPC sensitization. Treatment here: therapeutic diphenylcyclopropenone sensitization with weekly scalp DPC. Extraction of total RNA was performed on unfractionated whole blood. Per the authors' pipeline: Counts of TCRs in each sample centred on a median of around 92,000 and extended from roughly 23,000 to 700,000. TCRdb processed the RACE reads anew with MiXCR; each CDR3 protein has one entry. The V and J calls here are based on TCRdb, not the publication. The table lists roughly 100,000 distinct CDR3 sequences, under 40% of them singletons.

This clonotype was obtained from a man between 35 and 55 years old with alopecia areata. Some clones in this sample may be carry-over from other donors' samples. The material was whole blood, obtained in connection with sensitization to the hapten diphenylcyclopropenone (DPC). The chain uses TRBV12-3 or TRBV12-4 and TRBJ2-3; D is uncertain. The CDR3 DNA sequence: TGTGCCAGCAGTTTACCAGATACGCAGTATTTT. Amino acid sequence: CASSLPDTQYF.